The sequence of this TCR beta chain was determined in a study of T cells expressing NK-cell markers. Study at large: Among the eight sequenced donors, seven tested HCMV-seropositive and one tested seronegative.

Turning to this clonotype: The target antigen is unknown.

TCR beta cDNA was generated via 5'RACE template switching incorporating UMIs. TCRdb reworked the 5' RACE reads into one entry per CDR3 protein, no DNA. The sample holds 200,000 to 300,000 distinct CDR3 sequences. The CDR3 runs to 14 residues. Study results and caveats: Researchers report these clonotypes also headed the CD3+CD56-NKG2C+ fraction in several donors. NKG2C+ dominant clonotype frequencies in 5 or 6 donors were roughly 1.0-7.5% of CD8+ T cells.

The chain has TRBV12-3 or TRBV12-4 and TRBJ2-1; no DNA is available, so the TRBD2 call from TCRdb remains unchecked. This TCR came from a woman aged 18 to 69 in good health. The sample taken for sequencing was blood T cells: a sorted CD56 or NKG2C T cell subset, CD4+ or CD8+ T cells, or bulk PBMC T cells (not recorded which). CDR3 sequence: CASSFPSEGSEQFF.